This T cell receptor (beta chain) originates from a study of blood T cell repertoires in COVID-19. With 8 bases removed from V and 6 bases from J, the gap between germline ends came to 11 bases. The CDR3 is made up of 11 amino acids. The germline gives CDR1 MNHNY, CDR2 SVGAGI (reference sequence). The data were produced by immunoSEQ multiplex PCR, yet TCRdb's version contains in-frame clones alone and is incomplete. The sample lists roughly 150,000 clones, roughly 85% occurring once. The source is an older woman in a cohort exposed to, infected with or recovered from COVID-19 (not recorded which). J is TRBJ2-7 and V is TRBV6-6; D is possibly TRBD2 (5 bases). Sequencing was done on a sample of PBMCs or T cells enriched from blood (not recorded which). The CDR3 region is CASSRGLEQYF. Written as DNA, the CDR3 is TGTGCCAGCTCACGAGGGCTCGAGCAGTACTTC.